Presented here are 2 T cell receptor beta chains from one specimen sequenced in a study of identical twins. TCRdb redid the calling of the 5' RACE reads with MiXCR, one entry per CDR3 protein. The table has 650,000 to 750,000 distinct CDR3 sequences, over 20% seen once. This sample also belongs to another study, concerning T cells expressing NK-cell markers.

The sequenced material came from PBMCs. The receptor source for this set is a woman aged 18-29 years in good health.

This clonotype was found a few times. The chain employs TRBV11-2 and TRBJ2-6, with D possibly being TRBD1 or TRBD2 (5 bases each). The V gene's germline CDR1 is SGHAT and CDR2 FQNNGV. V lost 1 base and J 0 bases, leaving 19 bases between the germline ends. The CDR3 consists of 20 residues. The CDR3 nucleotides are TGTGCCAGCAGCTTAGTACCGAGGGGCTGGGGGAGCTCTGGGGCCAACGTCCTGACTTTC. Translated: CASSLVPRGWGSSGANVLTF.

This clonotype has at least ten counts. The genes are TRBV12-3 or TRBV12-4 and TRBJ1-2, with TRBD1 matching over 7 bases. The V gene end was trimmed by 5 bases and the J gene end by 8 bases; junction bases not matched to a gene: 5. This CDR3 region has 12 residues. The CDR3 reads CASSRQGYGYTF. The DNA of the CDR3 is TGTGCCAGCAGTAGACAGGGATACGGCTACACCTTC.